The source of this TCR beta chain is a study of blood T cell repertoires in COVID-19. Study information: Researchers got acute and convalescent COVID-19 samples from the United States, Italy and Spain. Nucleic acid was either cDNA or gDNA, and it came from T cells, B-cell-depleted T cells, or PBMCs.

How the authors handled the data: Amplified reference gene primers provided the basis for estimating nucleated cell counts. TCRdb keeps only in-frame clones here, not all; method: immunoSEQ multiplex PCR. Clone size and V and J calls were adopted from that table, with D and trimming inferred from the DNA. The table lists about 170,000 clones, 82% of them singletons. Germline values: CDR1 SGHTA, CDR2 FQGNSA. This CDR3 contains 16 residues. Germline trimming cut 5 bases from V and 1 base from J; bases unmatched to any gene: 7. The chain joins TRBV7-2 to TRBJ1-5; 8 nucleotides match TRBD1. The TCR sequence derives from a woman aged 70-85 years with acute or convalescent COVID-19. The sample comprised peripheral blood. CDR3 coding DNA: TGTGCCAGCAGCCCGGGGGACAGGTTGAGCAATCAGCCCCAGCATTTT. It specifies CASSPGDRLSNQPQHF.